This is a list of T cell receptor beta chains from one sample in a study of vaccination effects on CD4 cells after COVID-19. Their antigens remain unidentified. Assay used: immunoSEQ multiplex PCR; TCRdb lists only in-frame clones, some missing. This sample has about 24,000 clones; approximately 69% occur once, and the top ten carry under 3.5%. The sequences come from CD4+ T cells from PBMCs cultured with SARS-CoV-2 spike peptides, collected before COVID-19 vaccination. These receptors were collected from a human donor who received a COVID-19 vaccine. The CDR3 runs from the conserved cysteine through the conserved F or W. The order of the fields is D gene, J gene, V gene, CDR3 DNA, CDR3 protein. The D gene is left open where the match is weak.

. TRBJ2-3 TRBV5-6 TGTGCCAGCAGCCCACCCGCCTTAACAGATACGCAGTATTTT CASSPPALTDTQYF
TRBD1 TRBJ1-2 TRBV6-6 TGTGCCAGCAGTCGAAAAAAACCGGGACAGGGTTTTTATGGCTACACCTTC CASSRKKPGQGFYGYTF
. TRBJ1-5 TRBV15 TGTGCCACCAGCAGAGATTTGGGTCGGCGGTATCAGCCCCAGCATTTT CATSRDLGRRYQPQHF
. TRBJ1-2 TRBV29-1 TGCAGCGTTGAAGGTTTTAAAGCAGGGAAGGATCATGGCTACACCTTC CSVEGFKAGKDHGYTF
TRBD2 TRBJ2-3 TRBV10-1 TGCGCCAGCAGTGCCCTAGCGGAGAGCACAGATACGCAGTATTTT CASSALAESTDTQYF
. TRBJ2-2 TRBV5-1 TGCGCCAGCAGCCTTGACACCGCGAACACCGGGGAGCTGTTTTTT CASSLDTANTGELFF
TRBD2 TRBJ2-1 TRBV5-5 TGTGCCAGCAGCTTGGCGGCTAGCGGGTTATACAATGAGCAGTTCTTC CASSLAASGLYNEQFF
. TRBJ2-1 TRBV11-2 TGTGCCAGCAGCTTAGGATGGACTCCGCTACTGGATGAGCAGTTCTTC CASSLGWTPLLDEQFF
. TRBJ1-4 TRBV9 TGTGCCAGCAGCGTAGGGGTGTCAGCAACTAATGAAAAACTGTTTTTT CASSVGVSATNEKLFF
TRBD1 TRBJ1-5 TRBV4-1 TGCGCCAGCAGCCAGCCGGGGACAGGGATTCAGCCCCAGCATTTT CASSQPGTGIQPQHF